Listed below are T cell receptor beta chains from one sample, sequenced in a study of OX40 agonist ivuxolimab in advanced cancers. TCRdb's copy holds only in-frame clones and misses some; the assay was immunoSEQ multiplex PCR. The data show 60,000 or so clones, with about four fifths seen just once and more than 25% held by the top ten. The sequencing used CD4+ or CD8+ T cells sorted from blood, collected in a trial of the OX40 agonist ivuxolimab. These receptors were taken from an adult with an advanced solid tumor such as melanoma, head and neck, liver or kidney cancer. Each CDR3 is given with its conserved first and last residue. A D gene is named only where the DNA matches it firmly. Clone sizes are given selectively: once, few, many, or a class where the clone is expanded.

d_call: .; j_call: TRBJ2-3; v_call: TRBV7-2; clone_size: once; cdr3_aa: CASSPNGVEADTQYF; cdr3_nt: TGTGCCAGCAGCCCGAACGGGGTTGAGGCAGATACGCAGTATTTT
d_call: .; j_call: TRBJ1-2; v_call: TRBV29-1; clone_size: .; cdr3_aa: CSDRTGYGGYTF; cdr3_nt: TGCAGCGATCGAACAGGGTACGGTGGCTACACCTTC
d_call: TRBD1; j_call: TRBJ2-6; v_call: TRBV9; clone_size: .; cdr3_aa: CASSPKQGLSGANVLTF; cdr3_nt: TGTGCCAGCAGCCCCAAACAGGGGCTCTCTGGGGCCAACGTCCTGACTTTC
d_call: .; j_call: TRBJ2-3; v_call: TRBV11-2; clone_size: .; cdr3_aa: CASSPHPTRADTQYF; cdr3_nt: TGTGCCAGCAGCCCACACCCGACAAGAGCAGATACGCAGTATTTT
d_call: .; j_call: TRBJ2-7; v_call: TRBV30; clone_size: .; cdr3_aa: CAWAGSRMGEQYF; cdr3_nt: TGTGCCTGGGCGGGAAGCAGAATGGGGGAGCAGTACTTC
d_call: .; j_call: TRBJ2-7; v_call: TRBV7-2; clone_size: .; cdr3_aa: CASSLDWTPSYEQYF; cdr3_nt: TGTGCCAGCAGCTTAGACTGGACGCCCTCCTACGAGCAGTACTTC
d_call: .; j_call: TRBJ1-6; v_call: TRBV18; clone_size: .; cdr3_aa: CASSPMLISDNSPLHF; cdr3_nt: TGTGCCAGCTCACCGATGCTCATAAGCGATAATTCACCCCTCCACTTT
d_call: .; j_call: TRBJ2-7; v_call: TRBV6-6; clone_size: .; cdr3_aa: CASSQRPGSNYEQYF; cdr3_nt: TGTGCCAGCAGCCAACGGCCGGGGTCGAACTACGAGCAGTACTTC
d_call: .; j_call: TRBJ1-1; v_call: TRBV10-2; clone_size: .; cdr3_aa: CASSDPGTPNTEAFF; cdr3_nt: TGCGCCAGCAGTGATCCCGGGACACCGAACACTGAAGCTTTCTTT
d_call: .; j_call: TRBJ2-2; v_call: TRBV6-6; clone_size: .; cdr3_aa: CASSYSGPSGELFF; cdr3_nt: TGTGCCAGCAGTTACTCGGGCCCCTCCGGGGAGCTGTTTTTT
d_call: TRBD2; j_call: TRBJ2-3; v_call: TRBV19; clone_size: .; cdr3_aa: CASSTSGTTDTQYF; cdr3_nt: TGTGCCAGTAGTACTAGCGGAACTACAGATACGCAGTATTTT
d_call: .; j_call: TRBJ1-1; v_call: TRBV5-6; clone_size: few; cdr3_aa: CASTPAGISPWDTEAFF; cdr3_nt: TGTGCCAGCACCCCGGCTGGGATCTCTCCTTGGGACACTGAAGCTTTCTTT
d_call: TRBD2; j_call: TRBJ2-7; v_call: TRBV7-2; clone_size: .; cdr3_aa: CASSFSGTSGYYEQYF; cdr3_nt: TGTGCCAGCAGCTTTAGCGGGACTAGCGGGTACTACGAGCAGTACTTC
d_call: .; j_call: TRBJ2-2; v_call: TRBV19; clone_size: .; cdr3_aa: CASMRSGRGLGGELFF; cdr3_nt: TGTGCCAGTATGAGGAGTGGTAGGGGCCTAGGTGGGGAGCTGTTTTTT
d_call: .; j_call: TRBJ2-6; v_call: TRBV19; clone_size: .; cdr3_aa: CASSIQGSGANVLTF; cdr3_nt: TGTGCCAGTAGTATACAAGGCTCCGGGGCCAACGTCCTGACTTTC
d_call: .; j_call: TRBJ2-2; v_call: TRBV4-1; clone_size: .; cdr3_aa: CASSQVGSYTGELFF; cdr3_nt: TGCGCCAGCAGCCAAGTAGGCAGTTACACCGGGGAGCTGTTTTTT
d_call: .; j_call: TRBJ1-1; v_call: TRBV11-2; clone_size: .; cdr3_aa: CASSQRPGRHTEAFF; cdr3_nt: TGTGCCAGCAGCCAGCGCCCCGGGCGGCACACTGAAGCTTTCTTT
d_call: TRBD1; j_call: TRBJ1-3; v_call: TRBV9; clone_size: .; cdr3_aa: CASSVNSGQGKNTIYF; cdr3_nt: TGTGCCAGCAGCGTAAATTCAGGACAGGGAAAGAACACCATATATTTT
d_call: .; j_call: TRBJ2-5; v_call: TRBV15; clone_size: .; cdr3_aa: CATSRDVEREQYF; cdr3_nt: TGTGCCACCAGCAGAGATGTAGAGAGGGAGCAGTACTTC
d_call: TRBD1; j_call: TRBJ2-7; v_call: TRBV11-3; clone_size: .; cdr3_aa: CASSTGTGGPGEQYF; cdr3_nt: TGTGCCAGCAGCACAGGGACAGGGGGCCCGGGCGAGCAGTACTTC
d_call: TRBD2; j_call: TRBJ2-3; v_call: TRBV6-5; clone_size: .; cdr3_aa: CASSYRTSGDTDTQYF; cdr3_nt: TGTGCCAGCAGTTACCGGACTAGCGGGGACACAGATACGCAGTATTTT
d_call: .; j_call: TRBJ2-2; v_call: TRBV14; clone_size: .; cdr3_aa: CASSQILATGELFF; cdr3_nt: TGTGCCAGCAGCCAAATCTTGGCCACCGGGGAGCTGTTTTTT
d_call: .; j_call: TRBJ1-3; v_call: TRBV5-1; clone_size: .; cdr3_aa: CASSLVNRGAAGNTIYF; cdr3_nt: TGCGCCAGCAGCTTGGTCAATCGGGGGGCGGCTGGAAACACCATATATTTT